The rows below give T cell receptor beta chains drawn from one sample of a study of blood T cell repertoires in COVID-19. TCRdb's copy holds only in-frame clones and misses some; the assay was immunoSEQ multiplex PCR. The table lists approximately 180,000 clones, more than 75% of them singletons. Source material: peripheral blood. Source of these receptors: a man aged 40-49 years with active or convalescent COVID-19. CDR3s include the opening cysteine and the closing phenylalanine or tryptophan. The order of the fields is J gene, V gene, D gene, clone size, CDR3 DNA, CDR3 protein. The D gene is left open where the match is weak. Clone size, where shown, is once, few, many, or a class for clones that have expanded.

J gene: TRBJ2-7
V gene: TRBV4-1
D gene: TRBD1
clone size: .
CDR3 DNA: TGCGCCAGCAGCCCTACCGGGACAGGGGACACCTACGAGCAGTACTTC
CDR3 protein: CASSPTGTGDTYEQYF

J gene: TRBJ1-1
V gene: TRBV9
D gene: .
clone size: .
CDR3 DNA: TGTGCCAGCAGCCCCGCTTCGGGGGATGGCACTGAAGCTTTCTTT
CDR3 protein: CASSPASGDGTEAFF

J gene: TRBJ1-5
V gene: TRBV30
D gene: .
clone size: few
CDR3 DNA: TGTGCCTGGAGTACGGGGGGGGGCAGGCAGCCCCAGCATTTT
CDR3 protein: CAWSTGGGRQPQHF

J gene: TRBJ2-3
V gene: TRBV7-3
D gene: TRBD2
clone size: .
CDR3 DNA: TGTGCCAGCAGCTCAATAGCGGGGCCCCGCAATACGCAGTATTTT
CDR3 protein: CASSSIAGPRNTQYF

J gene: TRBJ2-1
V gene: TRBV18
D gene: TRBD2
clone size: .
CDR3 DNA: TGTGCCAGCTCACCTCTCCAGGGGACTAGCGTTAGGAATGAGCAGTTCTTC
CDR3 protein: CASSPLQGTSVRNEQFF

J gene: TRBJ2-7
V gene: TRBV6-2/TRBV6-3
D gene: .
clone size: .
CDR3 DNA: TGTGCCAGCAGTTACATGACGGGCGAGCAGTACTTC
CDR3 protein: CASSYMTGEQYF

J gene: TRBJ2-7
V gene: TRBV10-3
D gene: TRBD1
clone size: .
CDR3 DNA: TGTGCCATCAGTAGACAGGGGGGCAAGAACGAGCAGTACTTC
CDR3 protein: CAISRQGGKNEQYF

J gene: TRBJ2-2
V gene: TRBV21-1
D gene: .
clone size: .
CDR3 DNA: TGTGCCAGCAGCAAACCCCGGGACACCAAAACCGGGGAGCTGTTTTTT
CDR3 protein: CASSKPRDTKTGELFF

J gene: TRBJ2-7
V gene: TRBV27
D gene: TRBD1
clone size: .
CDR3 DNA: TGTGCCAGCAGTCGACAGGGGTCCTACGAGCAGTACTTC
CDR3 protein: CASSRQGSYEQYF

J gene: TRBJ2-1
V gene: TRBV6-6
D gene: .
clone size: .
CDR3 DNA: TGTGCCAGCAGTTACTCCGGGGGTCGGGTACTCTATGAGCAGTTCTTC
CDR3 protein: CASSYSGGRVLYEQFF

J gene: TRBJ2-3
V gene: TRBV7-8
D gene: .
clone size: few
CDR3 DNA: TGTGCCAGCAGCTTAGGTCCCCCCTTTGATACGCAGTATTTT
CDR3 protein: CASSLGPPFDTQYF

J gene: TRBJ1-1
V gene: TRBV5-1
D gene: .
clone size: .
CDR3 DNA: TGCGCCAGCAGCTTGGTCGGGACACCTTCTGAAGCTTTCTTT
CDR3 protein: CASSLVGTPSEAFF

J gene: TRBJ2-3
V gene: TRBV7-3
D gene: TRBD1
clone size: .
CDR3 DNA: TGTGCCAGCAGCCGGGGACAGGGTCTTACAGATACGCAGTATTTT
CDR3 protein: CASSRGQGLTDTQYF

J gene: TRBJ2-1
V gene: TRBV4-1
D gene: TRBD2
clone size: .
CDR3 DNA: TGCGCCAGCAGCCCCCGGACTAGCGGGGGGGCCTTAAATGAGCAGTTCTTC
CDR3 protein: CASSPRTSGGALNEQFF

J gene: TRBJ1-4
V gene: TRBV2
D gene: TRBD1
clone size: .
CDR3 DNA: TGTGCCAGCAGTCGGGACAGGGCGTCTGAAAAACTGTTTTTT
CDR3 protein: CASSRDRASEKLFF

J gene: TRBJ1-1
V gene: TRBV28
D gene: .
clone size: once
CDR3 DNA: TGTGCCAGCAGTCCTAACAGGGTGGGGAACACTGAAGCTTTCTTT
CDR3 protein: CASSPNRVGNTEAFF

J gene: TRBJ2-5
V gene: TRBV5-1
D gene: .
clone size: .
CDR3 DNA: TGCGCCAGCAACCTACTAGGGATCCAAGAGACCCAGTACTTC
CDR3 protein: CASNLLGIQETQYF

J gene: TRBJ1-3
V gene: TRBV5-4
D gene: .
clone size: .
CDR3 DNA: TGTGCCAGCAGCCCAGGACAGAGACTGTCTGGAAACACCATATATTTT
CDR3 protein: CASSPGQRLSGNTIYF

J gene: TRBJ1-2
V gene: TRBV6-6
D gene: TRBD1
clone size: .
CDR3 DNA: TGTGCCAGCAGTTACTCTGGACAGGGGGCCCAGGTTGGCTACACCTTC
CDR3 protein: CASSYSGQGAQVGYTF

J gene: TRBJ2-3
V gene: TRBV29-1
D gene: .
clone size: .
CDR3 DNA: TGCAGCGTTGGCACGAAGAGGGTAGGACCAGATACGCAGTATTTT
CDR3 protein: CSVGTKRVGPDTQYF

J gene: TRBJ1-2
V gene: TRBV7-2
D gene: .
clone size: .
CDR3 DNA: TGTGCCAGCAGCTCACGGTCCCCCAGGGGCAACTATGGCTACACCTTC
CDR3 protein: CASSSRSPRGNYGYTF

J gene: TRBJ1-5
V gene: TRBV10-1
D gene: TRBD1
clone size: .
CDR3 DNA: TGCGCCAGCAGCATTTCCGACAGGGGAGGCAATCAGCCCCAGCATTTT
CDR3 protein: CASSISDRGGNQPQHF

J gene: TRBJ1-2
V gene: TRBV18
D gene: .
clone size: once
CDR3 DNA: TGTACCAGCTCACCACCTAACGCGAGGCCGAGCCGCGCTAACTATGGCTACACCTTC
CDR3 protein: CTSSPPNARPSRANYGYTF

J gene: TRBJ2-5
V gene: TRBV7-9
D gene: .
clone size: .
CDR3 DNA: TGTGCCAGCAGCTTTTTCAGGGGGGACAAGGAGACCCAGTACTTC
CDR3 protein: CASSFFRGDKETQYF

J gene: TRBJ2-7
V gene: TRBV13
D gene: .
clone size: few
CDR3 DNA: TGTGCCAGCAGCTTATTACTCGGTTCAGGGGCCTACGAGCAGTACTTC
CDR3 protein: CASSLLLGSGAYEQYF

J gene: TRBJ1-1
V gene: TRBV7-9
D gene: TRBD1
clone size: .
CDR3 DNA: TGTGCCAGCAGCCGCCTTGGGGGACAGGGGAACACTGAAGCTTTCTTT
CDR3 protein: CASSRLGGQGNTEAFF

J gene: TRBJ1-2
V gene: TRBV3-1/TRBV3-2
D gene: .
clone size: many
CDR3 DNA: TGTGCCAGCAGCCAAGTGACGGGCAGGGAAGGTTGGAACTATGGCTACACCTTC
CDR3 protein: CASSQVTGREGWNYGYTF

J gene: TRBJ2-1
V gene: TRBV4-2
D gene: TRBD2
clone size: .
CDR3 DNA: TGTGCCAGCAGCCAAGGGCAACGGGGGGGCCGGGGGAATGAGCAGTTCTTC
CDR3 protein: CASSQGQRGGRGNEQFF

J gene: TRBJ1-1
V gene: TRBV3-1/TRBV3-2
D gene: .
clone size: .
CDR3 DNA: TGTGCCAGCAGCCACCGACAGAACACTGAAGCTTTCTTT
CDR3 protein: CASSHRQNTEAFF

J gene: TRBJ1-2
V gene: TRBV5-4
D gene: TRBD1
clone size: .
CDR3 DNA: TGTGCCAGCAGCTACCGGGACAGGGATATTGATGGCTACACCTTC
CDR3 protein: CASSYRDRDIDGYTF

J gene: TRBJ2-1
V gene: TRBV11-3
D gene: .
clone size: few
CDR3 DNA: TGTGCCAGCAGCTCCAGGATAGGCGAGCAGTTCTTC
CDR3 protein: CASSSRIGEQFF

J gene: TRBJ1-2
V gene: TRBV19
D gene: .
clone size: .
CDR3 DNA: TGTGCCAGTAGTGAGGGACTCACCACTCTCTATGGCTACACCTTC
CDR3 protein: CASSEGLTTLYGYTF

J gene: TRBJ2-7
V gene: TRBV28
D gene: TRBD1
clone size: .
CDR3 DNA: TGTGCCAGCAGGAGACAGGGGGCGACTAGGCGTTCGTACGAGCAGTACTTC
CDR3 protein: CASRRQGATRRSYEQYF

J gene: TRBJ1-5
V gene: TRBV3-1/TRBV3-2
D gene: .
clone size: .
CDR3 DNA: TGTGCCAGCAGCCAAGCCCCCTTTCAGCCCCAGCATTTT
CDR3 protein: CASSQAPFQPQHF

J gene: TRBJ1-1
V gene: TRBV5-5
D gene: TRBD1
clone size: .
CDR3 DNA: TGTGCCAGCAGGCAAGGGACAGGGGAGACTGAAGCTTTCTTT
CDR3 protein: CASRQGTGETEAFF

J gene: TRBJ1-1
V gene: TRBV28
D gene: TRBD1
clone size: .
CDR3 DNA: TGTGCCAGCAGGCTGACAGGGGGCATAGGCACTGAAGCTTTCTTT
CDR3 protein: CASRLTGGIGTEAFF

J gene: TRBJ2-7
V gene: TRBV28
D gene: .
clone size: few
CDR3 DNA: TGTGCCAGTTGGGGGACTGGTGCCTACGAGCAGTACTTC
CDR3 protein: CASWGTGAYEQYF

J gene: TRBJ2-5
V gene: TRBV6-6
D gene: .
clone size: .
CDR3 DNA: TGTGCCAGCACCGGATACTTGAGGGAGACCCAGTACTTC
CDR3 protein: CASTGYLRETQYF

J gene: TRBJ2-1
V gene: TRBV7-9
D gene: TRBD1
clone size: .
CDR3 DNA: TGTGCCAGCAGCCAACAGGGGAGCTCCTACAATGAGCAGTTCTTC
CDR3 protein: CASSQQGSSYNEQFF

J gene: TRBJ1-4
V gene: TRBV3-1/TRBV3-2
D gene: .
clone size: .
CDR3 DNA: TGTGCCAGCAGCCAAGACCAGGGGATGGATGAAAAACTGTTTTTT
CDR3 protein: CASSQDQGMDEKLFF

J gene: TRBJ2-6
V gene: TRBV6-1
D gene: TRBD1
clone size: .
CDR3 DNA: TGTGCCAGCAGTGAAGGAGGGACAGGGGGGTTCTGGGCCAACGTCCTGACTTTC
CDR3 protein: CASSEGGTGGFWANVLTF

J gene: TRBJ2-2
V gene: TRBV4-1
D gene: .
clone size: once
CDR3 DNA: TGCGCCAGCAGCCAAGGGCAAGAGGTCCCCGGGGAGCTGTTTTTT
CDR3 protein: CASSQGQEVPGELFF

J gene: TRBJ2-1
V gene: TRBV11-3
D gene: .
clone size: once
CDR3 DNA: TGTGCCAGCAGCCTTACTGGGGCGAATGAGCAGTTCTTC
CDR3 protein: CASSLTGANEQFF

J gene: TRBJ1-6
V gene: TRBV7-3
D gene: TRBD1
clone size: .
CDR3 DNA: TGTGCCAGCAGCGCGGGGACAGGCTATAATTCACCCCTCCACTTT
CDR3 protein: CASSAGTGYNSPLHF